This T cell receptor (beta chain) was recovered during a study of blood T cell repertoires in COVID-19. Across the whole study: Samples came from the United States, Italy and Spain, spanning acute and convalescent COVID-19. From T cells, B-cell-depleted T cells, or PBMCs came the material, which was cDNA or gDNA.

In the authors' methods: Reference gene primer amplification in the assay estimated nucleated cell counts. Only in-frame clones appear in the TCRdb table, and some are missing; sequencing was by immunoSEQ multiplex PCR. The V and J calls and the clone size are those of that table, but D and trimming were determined from the DNA. In the table there are around 300,000 clones, about nine tenths of which are singletons. V was pared by 6 bases and J by 1 base, with 20 bases of the junction left unmatched. The V gene's germline CDR1 is KGHSH and CDR2 LQKENI. The CDR3 has 19 amino acids. The source of this sequence is a woman younger than 45 with active or convalescent COVID-19. This chain uses TRBV18 with TRBJ1-1; 7 positions agree with TRBD1. The sequencing sample was made of peripheral blood. CDR3 DNA sequence: TGTGCCAGCTCCCACCACGCGGACAGGTTTCTTCTAAAGAACACTGAAGCTTTCTTT. Amino acids: CASSHHADRFLLKNTEAFF.